This T cell receptor (beta chain) comes out of a study of regulatory T cells in long-lasting Graves disease. Combining iRepertoire HTBI primers with Arm-PCR of CDR3 regions, the authors built TCR beta libraries. TCRdb fed the multiplex PCR reads into MiXCR, producing one record per CDR3 protein. The table includes 530,000 or so distinct CDR3 sequences, about 16% detected once. CDR1 and CDR2 from the germline V gene are KGHDR and SFDVKD. The CDR3 runs 16 residues. V was clipped by 2 bases and J by 3 bases, with 13 bases between them. This clonotype was seen more than once but under ten times. Documented time point: newly diagnosed GD, antithyroid drugs for less than 3 months. PBMC RNA served as the TCR library source. Staff took around 9 milliliters of peripheral blood and put it into EDTA tubes. These same records also appear under a second study, on T cells in Graves' hyperthyroidism and ophthalmopathy.

The receptor was derived from a man between 18 and 35 years old with Graves disease. This sample comprised peripheral blood mononuclear cells (PBMCs), obtained at new diagnosis, from a patient treated with antithyroid drugs. The V call is TRBV24-1, the J call TRBJ1-5, with D possibly matching TRBD1 (5 bases). CDR3 loop: CATSDSLGGTNQPQHF. The CDR3 DNA is TGTGCCACCAGTGATTCCCTCGGCGGGACCAATCAGCCCCAGCATTTT.